This T cell receptor beta chain originates from a study of post-analysis software for immune sequencing data. Findings of the study overall: Elevated frequency relative to controls characterized 4 or 5 TRBV segments in patients, TRBV5-6, TRBV5-1 and TRBV20-1 among them.

V lost 3 bases, J lost 0 bases, and 13 bases lay in between. CDR1 DFQATT and CDR2 SNEGSKA come from the germline V gene (reference sequence). This CDR3 spans 15 amino acids. Details on this clonotype: Its antigen is as yet unknown.

The TCR beta cDNA libraries contained unique molecular identifiers. TCRdb analysed the PCR reads with MiXCR anew, one entry per CDR3 protein. The sample contains about 770,000 distinct CDR3 sequences, around 46% of which appear only once. Sequenced material: blood. This receptor was taken from a girl aged 5-17 years with multiple sclerosis. The genes are TRBV20-1 and TRBJ2-3; D remains ambiguous. CDR3 in DNA: TGCAGTGCTAGCAACCTAGGTTGGAGCACAGATACGCAGTATTTT. This codes for CSASNLGWSTDTQYF.